The next 20 T cell receptor beta chains were all read from a single sample in a study of blood T cell repertoires in COVID-19. Libraries were prepared by immunoSEQ multiplex PCR; TCRdb keeps only in-frame clonotypes and omits some of them. This table has about 190,000 clones, 70% to 90% appearing once. The sequencing sample was made of peripheral blood. Receptor source: a man aged 80 or over with COVID-19, enrolled during active disease.

The sample holds a few counts of this clone. The DNA for the CDR3 is TGTGCCAGCAGTAGGACAGGGGGTGACACCGGGGAGCTGTTTTTT. Translating it yields CASSRTGGDTGELFF. The V and J genes are TRBV7-9 and TRBJ2-2; 10 bases are a match to TRBD1. This CDR3 contains 15 residues. The germline gives CDR1 SEHNR, CDR2 FQNEAQ (reference sequence). Trimming cost V 6 bases and J 3 bases; bases outside gene matches: 4.

The chain has TRBV28 and TRBJ1-6, with 7 bases aligning to TRBD1. The CDR3 loop spans 14 amino acids. CDR1 is MDHEN, CDR2 SYDVKM, per germline. Trimming at V came to 5 bases and at J to 9 bases, leaving 7 bases not matched to a gene. DNA of the CDR3: TGTGCCAGCAGTCTAGGAGACAGGGTTTCACCCCTCCACTTT. It is translated as CASSLGDRVSPLHF.

The V call is TRBV19, the J call TRBJ1-2, with D possibly TRBD1 on 6 matching bases. V dropped 3 bases and J dropped 6 bases, with 11 bases sitting between them. CDR1 and CDR2 (germline): LNHDA, SQIVND (reference sequence). The CDR3 has 13 amino acids. DNA for the CDR3: TGTGCCAGTAGTATGCAGGGGCGCGATGGCTACACCTTC. Its protein product is CASSMQGRDGYTF.

This clone has only one observation. This chain connects TRBV2 to TRBJ1-2; 7 positions agree with TRBD1. Germline lookup yields CDR1 SNHLY and CDR2 FYNNEI. The CDR3 has 13 amino acids. V was pared by 5 bases and J by 8 bases, with 8 bases of the junction left unmatched. CDR3 in amino acids: CASSFDRVAGYTF. Here the CDR3 DNA reads TGTGCCAGCAGTTTCGACAGGGTTGCCGGCTACACCTTC. Full variable domain (missing parts from reference TRBV2 and TRBJ1-2): EPEVTQTPSHQVTQMGQEVILRCVPISNHLYFYWYRQILGQKVEFLVSFYNNEISEKSEIFDDQFSVERPDGSNFTLKIRSTKLEDSAMYFCASSFDRVAGYTFGSGTRLTVV.

The V gene is TRBV15, the J gene TRBJ1-4, with D possibly TRBD1 on 5 matching bases. Trimming pared 4 bases from V and 0 bases from J, leaving 9 bases between. The CDR3 covers 15 residues. The germline gives CDR1 LNHNV, CDR2 YYDKDF (reference sequence). CDR3 coding DNA: TGTGCCACCAGCACCCGACAGCCAACTAATGAAAAACTGTTTTTT. This codes for CATSTRQPTNEKLFF. The entire variable domain, with the rest obtained from reference TRBV15 and TRBJ1-4, is as follows: DAMVIQNPRYQVTQFGKPVTLSCSQTLNHNVMYWYQQKSSQAPKLLFHYYDKDFNNEADTPDNFQSRRPNTSFCFLDIRSPGLGDTAMYLCATSTRQPTNEKLFFGSGTQLSVL.

The V gene is TRBV5-4, the J gene TRBJ1-1, with a weak D call TRBD1 (6 bases). This CDR3 comprises 14 residues. V was cut by 3 bases and J by 4 bases, with 13 bases left in between. Germline CDR1 is SGHNT and CDR2 is YYREEE (reference sequence). CDR3 in amino acids: CASSSPGQVTEAFF. CDR3 DNA: TGTGCCAGCAGCTCACCGGGACAAGTCACTGAAGCTTTCTTT.

This chain uses TRBV3-1 (or the pseudogene TRBV3-2) with TRBJ1-4, with D possibly being TRBD1 (5 bases). Trimming cost V 1 base and J 7 bases, with 13 bases left between them. CDR1 LGHDT and CDR2 YNNKEL come from the germline V gene (reference sequence). The CDR3 is made up of 15 amino acids. CDR3 protein: CASSQGEGVSEKLFF. CDR3 in DNA: TGTGCCAGCAGCCAAGGTGAAGGGGTTAGTGAAAAACTGTTTTTT.

This clone was seen more than once but under ten times. This chain uses TRBV4-3 with TRBJ1-6, with D possibly matching TRBD1 (5 bases). The V end was cut by 4 bases, the J end by 7 bases, with 20 bases between. CDR1 is LGHNA and CDR2 is YSLEER in the germline V gene. The CDR3 runs to 17 residues. The CDR3 nucleotides are TGCGCCAGCAGCCGGGTACGCGTGGGGACTGGGAATTCACCCCTCCACTTT. It encodes CASSRVRVGTGNSPLHF.

The genes are TRBV7-9 and TRBJ2-2; D gene uncertain. Looked up from germline, CDR1 is SEHNR and CDR2 is FQNEAQ (reference sequence). This CDR3 is 13 amino acids long. V shed 4 bases and J shed 6 bases, with 9 bases lying between them. Here the CDR3 reads CASSSVVAGELFF. The DNA for the CDR3 is TGTGCCAGCAGCTCAGTTGTTGCCGGGGAGCTGTTTTTT.

This chain connects TRBV4-1 to TRBJ1-1, with 8 bases that match TRBD1. Germline trimming cut 1 base from V and 3 bases from J; bases unmatched to any gene: 13. The length of the CDR3 is 18 residues. Germline CDR1 MGHRA, CDR2 YSYEKL. DNA of the CDR3: TGCGCCAGCAGCCAAGGTCACCAGGGGGCTTCTGGGGACACTGAAGCTTTCTTT. Amino acid sequence: CASSQGHQGASGDTEAFF.

The chain couples TRBV9 to TRBJ2-3, with TRBD2 as a possible D gene (5 bases). V was cut by 4 bases and J by 5 bases, with 17 bases left in between. The CDR3 is made up of 15 amino acids. Germline V gene data show CDR1 as SGDLS and CDR2 as YYNGEE. The CDR3 region has the DNA TGTGCCAGCAGCCCCGTGGGAGAGGGTGGAGATACGCAGTATTTT. It translates to CASSPVGEGGDTQYF.

In this sample, this clone turned up a few times. The chain employs TRBV3-1 (or the pseudogene TRBV3-2) and TRBJ2-1; 7 bases are a match to TRBD2. The ends lost 4 bases at V and 4 bases at J; junction bases unmatched: 7. The CDR3 length is 15 residues. Germline CDR1 LGHDT, CDR2 YNNKEL (reference sequence). The CDR3 here is CASSRGSGVYNEQFF. DNA for the CDR3: TGTGCCAGCAGCCGGGGCAGCGGGGTATACAATGAGCAGTTCTTC.

J is TRBJ2-3 and V is TRBV5-4; 9 bases map to TRBD2. The V segment lost 0 bases and the J segment 2 bases; nucleotides outside the gene matches: 4. The CDR3 is made up of 16 amino acids. CDR1 and CDR2 (germline): SGHNT, YYREEE (reference sequence). The CDR3 sequence is CASSLGLAGDTDTQYF. Written as DNA, the CDR3 is TGTGCCAGCAGCTTGGGGTTAGCGGGGGACACAGATACGCAGTATTTT.

The table lists this clone with a count of one. This chain uses TRBV13 with TRBJ1-2; 7 nucleotides align to TRBD1. Germline-derived CDR1 and CDR2 are PRHDT and FYEKMQ (reference sequence). V dropped 4 bases and J dropped 2; count of bases not matched to a gene: 4. This CDR3 is built from 14 residues. CDR3 residues: CASSSLTGNYGYTF. The DNA of the CDR3 is TGTGCCAGCAGCTCCTTGACAGGGAACTATGGCTACACCTTC.

The chain is built from TRBV11-3 and TRBJ2-2; maybe TRBD1 (5 bases). CDR3 length equals 13 residues. The germline gives CDR1 SGHNT, CDR2 YENEEA. V lost 2 bases to trimming and J lost 8 bases, with 9 bases between them. Here the CDR3 DNA reads TGTGCCAGCAGCTTACAGGGTCCGGGGGAGCTGTTTTTT. Translation: CASSLQGPGELFF. Filled out from reference TRBV11-3 and TRBJ2-2, the complete variable domain reads EAGVVQSPRYKIIEKKQPVAFWCNPISGHNTLYWYLQNLGQGPELLIRYENEEAVDDSQLPKDRFSAERLKGVDSTLKIQPAELGDSAVYLCASSLQGPGELFFGEGSRLTVL.

Details on this clone: A much larger clone differs from this one at a single base, so this may be a read error. The V gene is TRBV4-3, the J gene TRBJ1-5, with D possibly matching TRBD1 (6 bases). Germline V gene data show CDR1 as LGHNA and CDR2 as YSLEER. Trimming shortened V by 1 base and J by 2 bases, and 15 bases separated the two germline ends. This CDR3 region has 17 residues. DNA of the CDR3: TGCGCCAGCAGCCAAGGGGGTTCTGGGGGCGGCAATCAGCCCCAGCATTTT. Translated, it gives CASSQGGSGGGNQPQHF.

V and J are TRBV10-3 and TRBJ2-3; possible D gene TRBD1, 6 bases. Trimming removed 10 bases from V and 5 bases from J, with 19 bases in between. Germline V gene sequence: CDR1 ENHRY, CDR2 SYGVKD. The length of the CDR3 is 14 residues. Here the CDR3 reads CASQRTVVGDTQYF. The CDR3 DNA reads TGTGCCAGCCAGAGGACAGTCGTTGGAGATACGCAGTATTTT.

The chain carries TRBV2 and TRBJ1-4; a weak D match, TRBD1 (6 bases). Deletions cut 8 bases from V and 7 bases from J, with 14 bases between. This CDR3 region has 13 residues. Germline V gives CDR1 SNHLY, CDR2 FYNNEI. CDR3: CASRQEEGEKLFF. CDR3 bases: TGTGCCAGCCGACAGGAAGAGGGTGAAAAACTGTTTTTT.

The gene calls are TRBV7-2 and TRBJ2-5; possible D gene TRBD2, 6 bases. Trimming stripped 3 bases from V and 5 bases from J, with 13 bases between. The germline V gene has CDR1 SGHTA and CDR2 FQGNSA. This CDR3 is built from 14 residues. The CDR3 loop is CASSLSGWGETQYF. The CDR3 DNA reads as TGTGCCAGCAGCTTGAGCGGGTGGGGGGAGACCCAGTACTTC. Full variable domain (outside the CDR3, taken from reference TRBV7-2 and TRBJ2-5): GAGVSQSPSNKVTEKGKDVELRCDPISGHTALYWYRQSLGQGLEFLIYFQGNSAPDKSGLPSDRFSAERTGGSVSTLTIQRTQQEDSAVYLCASSLSGWGETQYFGPGTRLLVL.

The V call is TRBV3-1 (or the pseudogene TRBV3-2), the J call TRBJ1-3; D not certain. The ends were cut back, 1 base at V and 4 bases at J, with 5 bases in the middle. The CDR3 covers 13 residues. The V gene's germline CDR1 is LGHDT and CDR2 YNNKEL (reference sequence). CDR3 residues: CASSQASGNTIYF. The CDR3 bases are TGTGCCAGCAGCCAAGCATCCGGAAACACCATATATTTT.